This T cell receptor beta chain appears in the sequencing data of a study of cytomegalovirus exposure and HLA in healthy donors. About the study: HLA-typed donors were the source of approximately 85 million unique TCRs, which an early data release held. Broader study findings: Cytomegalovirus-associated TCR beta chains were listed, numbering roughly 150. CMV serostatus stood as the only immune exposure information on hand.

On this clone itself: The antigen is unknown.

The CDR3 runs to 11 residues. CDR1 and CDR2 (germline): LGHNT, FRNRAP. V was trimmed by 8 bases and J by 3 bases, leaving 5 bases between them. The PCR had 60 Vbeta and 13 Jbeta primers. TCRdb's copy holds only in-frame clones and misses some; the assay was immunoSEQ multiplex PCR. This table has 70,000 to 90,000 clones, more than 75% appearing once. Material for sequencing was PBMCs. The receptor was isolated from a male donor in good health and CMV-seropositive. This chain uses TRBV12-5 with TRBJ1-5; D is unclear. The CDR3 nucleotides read TGTGCTAGTCCTCTCAATCAGCCCCAGCATTTT. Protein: CASPLNQPQHF. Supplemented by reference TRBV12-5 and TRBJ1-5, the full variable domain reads DARVTQTPRHKVTEMGQEVTMRCQPILGHNTVFWYRQTMMQGLELLAYFRNRAPLDDSGMPKDRFSAEMPDATLATLKIQPSEPRDSAVYFCASPLNQPQHFGDGTRLSIL.